These 5 T cell receptor beta chains were all obtained from the same sample, sequenced in a study of cytomegalovirus exposure and HLA in healthy donors. In the PCR, 60 Vbeta and 13 Jbeta primers were used. TCRdb keeps only in-frame clones here, not all; method: immunoSEQ multiplex PCR. The table includes 150,000 to 200,000 clones, approximately 72% detected once. Specimen: PBMCs. The receptors here all came from a human donor in good health.

V is TRBV11-2 and J is TRBJ2-7; 10 bases are a match to TRBD1. CDR3 length: 15 amino acids. Trimming cost V 5 bases and J 1 base; bases outside gene matches: 5. The germline gives CDR1 SGHAT, CDR2 FQNNGV. CDR3 nucleotide sequence: TGTGCCAGCAGCCCGCGGGACAGGGGTTCCTACGAGCAGTACTTC. This gives the protein CASSPRDRGSYEQYF.

The chain links TRBV9 to TRBJ2-2, with D uncertain. The CDR3 runs 16 residues. V lost 4 bases and J lost 1, with 14 bases in between. The germline gives CDR1 SGDLS, CDR2 YYNGEE. The CDR3 protein is CASSPLWSGNTGELFF. The CDR3 DNA reads as TGTGCCAGCAGCCCCCTGTGGTCAGGGAACACCGGGGAGCTGTTTTTT.

The chain recombines TRBV7-8 with TRBJ2-2; TRBD1 agrees at 7 bases. The CDR3 totals 16 residues. J gave up 1 base and V 5 bases, and 7 bases lay outside the gene matches. Germline-derived CDR1 and CDR2 are SGHVS and FQNEAQ. This CDR3 reads CASSLQTGRNTGELFF. DNA for the CDR3: TGTGCCAGCAGCCTACAGACAGGGCGGAACACCGGGGAGCTGTTTTTT.

V usage is TRBV19 and J usage is TRBJ2-5; weak D call: TRBD1 (7 bases). The CDR3 totals 17 residues. Germline V gene lookup returns CDR1 LNHDA and CDR2 SQIVND (reference sequence). V was clipped by 5 bases and J by 4 bases, with 23 bases between them. The CDR3 spells CASSPLRQGKGGETQYF. CDR3 nucleotides: TGTGCCAGTAGTCCCCTTAGACAGGGTAAGGGGGGAGAGACCCAGTACTTC.

The rearrangement joins TRBV10-3 to TRBJ2-7, with D perhaps matching TRBD2 (5 bases). Trimming stripped 4 bases from V and 5 bases from J, with 6 bases between. CDR3 length: 11 residues. Looked up from germline, CDR1 is ENHRY and CDR2 is SYGVKD. The CDR3 loop reads CAISVSDEQYF. The DNA for the CDR3 is TGTGCCATCAGTGTTAGCGACGAGCAGTACTTC.